One sample yielded the 31 T cell receptor beta chains listed below, sequenced in a study of neurological immune-mediated disorders. TCRdb used MiXCR to reprocess the 5' RACE reads, holding one entry per CDR3 protein. The data hold approximately 82,000 distinct CDR3 sequences, with around 14% observed a single time. The sequenced sample was PBMCs. These receptors were taken from a woman aged 45 to 65 in good health.

This clonotype was seen at least ten times. This chain joins TRBV5-1 and TRBJ1-4; D is unclear. V was pared by 0 bases and J by 8 bases, with 11 bases between. Germline V gives CDR1 SGHRS, CDR2 YFSETQ. This CDR3 comprises 14 residues. CDR3 coding DNA: TGCGCCAGCAGCTTGGACCCTTCGGGGGAAAAACTGTTTTTT. Translation: CASSLDPSGEKLFF.

Concerning this clonotype: The CDR3 does not end in the conserved phenylalanine or tryptophan, so this is likely a read error. The chain employs TRBV7-8 and TRBJ2-6; a weak D match, TRBD2 (6 bases). This CDR3 is built from 13 residues. V lost 4 bases to trimming and J lost 13 bases, with 14 bases between them. CDR1 and CDR2 from the germline V gene are SGHVS and FQNEAQ. DNA of the CDR3: TGTGCCAGCAGCTCAGAATCGGGGAGGGTCCTGACTGTC. Protein product: CASSSESGRVLTV.

This clonotype was found many times. The chain combines TRBV28 with TRBJ1-6; D unclear. V was trimmed by 6 bases and J by 7 bases, leaving 13 bases between them. Germline values: CDR1 MDHEN, CDR2 SYDVKM. The CDR3 has 14 amino acids. The CDR3 reads CASRTVNTNSPLHF. In DNA, the CDR3 is TGTGCCAGCAGGACCGTTAATACCAATTCACCCCTCCACTTT. The full variable domain, completed using reference TRBV28 and TRBJ1-6, is DVKVTQSSRYLVKRTGEKVFLECVQDMDHENMFWYRQDPGLGLRLIYFSYDVKMKEKGDIPEGYSVSREKKERFSLILESASTNQTSMYLCASRTVNTNSPLHFGNGTRLTVT.

This clonotype was counted at least ten times. The chain combines TRBV5-1 with TRBJ2-3; 8 positions agree with TRBD2. Trimming at V came to 1 base and at J to 1 base, leaving 2 bases not matched to a gene. Germline V gene sequence: CDR1 SGHRS, CDR2 YFSETQ. This CDR3 is 15 amino acids long. The CDR3 DNA sequence: TGCGCCAGCAGCTTGTTAGCGGGGCGCACAGATACGCAGTATTTT. This translates into CASSLLAGRTDTQYF. Full variable domain (rest looked up from reference TRBV5-1 and TRBJ2-3): KAGVTQTPRYLIKTRGQQVTLSCSPISGHRSVSWYQQTPGQGLQFLFEYFSETQRNKGNFPGRFSGRQFSNSRSEMNVSTLELGDSALYLCASSLLAGRTDTQYFGPGTRLTVL.

The chain recombines TRBV20-1 with TRBJ1-1; 7 nucleotides match TRBD1. CDR3 size: 12 residues. Germline values: CDR1 DFQATT, CDR2 SNEGSKA (reference sequence). The V and J ends lost 5 bases and 6 bases, in that order; junction bases with no gene match: 6. The CDR3 coding sequence is TGCAGTGCTTATACGGACAGGTCTGAAGCTTTCTTT. It encodes CSAYTDRSEAFF.

Ten or more counts support this clonotype. This chain links TRBV5-5 with TRBJ2-1; TRBD1 matches at 9 bases. J was trimmed by 12 bases and V by 4 bases; bases with no gene match: 23. The CDR3 loop spans 18 amino acids. Germline V CDR1 and CDR2: SGHKS, YYEKEE (reference sequence). The DNA for the CDR3 is TGTGCCAGCAGCCCGGGACAGGGTTCACTAGTAGTGGGCCAGGGGCAGTTCTTC. Residues: CASSPGQGSLVVGQGQFF.

This clonotype has ten or more counts. The chain carries TRBV28 and TRBJ2-2; 9 positions match TRBD2. CDR1 is MDHEN and CDR2 is SYDVKM in the germline V gene. V dropped 6 bases and J dropped 2; count of bases not matched to a gene: 7. The CDR3 spans 16 residues. The CDR3 sequence: CASRLGLARNTGELFF. The CDR3 DNA sequence: TGTGCCAGCAGGCTAGGACTAGCGAGAAACACCGGGGAGCTGTTTTTT.

V usage is TRBV3-1 and J usage is TRBJ2-2, with unresolved D. The CDR3 sequence is 14 residues long. Germline loops: CDR1 LGHDT, CDR2 YNNKEL (reference sequence). Trimming cost V 0 bases and J 7 bases, with 9 bases left between them. In DNA form, the CDR3 reads TGTGCCAGCAGCCAAGATACCGGCGGCGGGGAGCTGTTTTTT. As protein: CASSQDTGGGELFF.

The sample holds a few counts of this clonotype. The J gene is TRBJ1-2, the V gene TRBV6-1; D perhaps matches TRBD1 (6 bases). Trimming took off 4 bases at V and 4 bases at J, with 10 bases between the two ends. The CDR3 covers 13 residues. Germline assignment: CDR1 MNHNS and CDR2 SASEGT. Written as DNA, the CDR3 is TGTGCCAGCAGTGTCCCGACAGGCTATGGCTACACCTTC. Translated, it gives CASSVPTGYGYTF.

This clonotype was recorded many times. This chain links TRBV12-5 with TRBJ1-1; TRBD1 agrees at 8 bases. The V gene end was trimmed by 4 bases and the J gene end by 0 bases; junction bases not matched to a gene: 7. CDR3 length: 16 residues. The V gene's germline CDR1 is LGHNT and CDR2 FRNRAP. The CDR3 reads CASGSRQGSLNTEAFF. DNA of the CDR3: TGTGCTAGTGGTTCCCGACAGGGGTCTTTGAACACTGAAGCTTTCTTT.

This clonotype occurred many times. This rearrangement joins TRBV7-9 to TRBJ1-1; D gene uncertain. The germline V gene has CDR1 SEHNR and CDR2 FQNEAQ (reference sequence). With 2 bases removed from V and 1 base from J, the gap between germline ends came to 8 bases. The CDR3 spans 14 residues. The CDR3 DNA reads TGTGCCAGCAGCTTACGGTACGGGAACACTGAAGCTTTCTTT. This codes for CASSLRYGNTEAFF.

This clonotype appeared many times. The V call is TRBV7-2, the J call TRBJ1-6; no definite D call. CDR3 length: 13 residues. The germline V gene has CDR1 SGHTA and CDR2 FQGNSA. Trimming stripped 2 bases from V and 8 bases from J, with 7 bases between. CDR3 region: CASSLQVYSPLHF. As DNA, the CDR3 is TGTGCCAGCAGCTTACAGGTTTATTCACCCCTCCACTTT. The entire variable domain, with the rest obtained from reference TRBV7-2 and TRBJ1-6, is as follows: GAGVSQSPSNKVTEKGKDVELRCDPISGHTALYWYRQSLGQGLEFLIYFQGNSAPDKSGLPSDRFSAERTGGSVSTLTIQRTQQEDSAVYLCASSLQVYSPLHFGNGTRLTVT.

This clonotype came up many times. This chain links TRBV7-9 with TRBJ1-1; D may be TRBD1 (6 bases). CDR1 and CDR2 (germline): SEHNR, FQNEAQ (reference sequence). The length of the CDR3 is 16 residues. V was clipped by 4 bases and J by 6 bases, with 21 bases between them. The CDR3 DNA reads TGTGCCAGCAGCTCGTCAGGGGTGGGTAGTTTTGCTGAAGCTTTCTTT. It is translated as CASSSSGVGSFAEAFF.

The chain recombines TRBV12-3 or TRBV12-4 with TRBJ2-3; no clear D. V lost 5 bases and J lost 4, with 13 bases in between. The CDR3 length is 14 residues. CDR3 coding DNA: TGTGCCAGCAGTGTGTCTGTCGCGCCAGATACGCAGTATTTT. Protein: CASSVSVAPDTQYF.

The chain employs TRBV20-1 and TRBJ2-2; 8 nucleotides agree with TRBD2. V gave up 1 base and J gave up 0 bases; unmatched junction bases: 13. The germline V gene encodes CDR1 DFQATT and CDR2 SNEGSKA (reference sequence). This CDR3 has 19 amino acids. In nucleotides, the CDR3 is TGCAGTGCTAGAGCAGAGGCGCAGCGGGGGCCTTCGAACACCGGGGAGCTGTTTTTT. Its translation: CSARAEAQRGPSNTGELFF.

Comments on this clonotype: This clone may be a read error of a much larger clone one base away. The rearrangement joins TRBV28 to TRBJ1-1; the D gene is possibly TRBD1 (6 bases). The CDR3 covers 15 residues. Germline CDR1 and CDR2: MDHEN and SYDVKM. The CDR3 sequence is CSSGGAGAMNTEAFF. The CDR3 bases are TGTTCCAGCGGAGGCGCAGGGGCCATGAACACTGAAGCTTTCTTT.

This clonotype was recorded many times. V gene TRBV5-1 combines with J gene TRBJ1-1, with D uncertain. Germline CDR1 SGHRS, CDR2 YFSETQ. The CDR3 spans 14 residues. Trimming removed 4 bases at V and 1 base at J, with 11 bases between. The CDR3 DNA reads as TGCGCCAGCAGCCTACGGACTCCGAACACTGAAGCTTTCTTT. This codes for CASSLRTPNTEAFF.

This clonotype was found many times. V and J are TRBV11-2 and TRBJ2-7; D possibly corresponds to TRBD2 (6 bases). The germline gives CDR1 SGHAT, CDR2 FQNNGV. The V gene lost 2 bases and the J gene lost 3 bases, with 17 bases spanning the gap. The CDR3 is 16 residues long. Written as DNA, the CDR3 is TGTGCCAGCAGCTTACTTTTGGACTACGGGATCTACGAGCAGTACTTC. Protein sequence: CASSLLLDYGIYEQYF.

The CDR3 nucleotides read TGCAGCGTTACCCAAACCACAGGACAGGCTGCGCAGTACTTC. This encodes CSVTQTTGQAAQYF. The chain has TRBV29-1 and TRBJ2-7, with 7 bases matching TRBD1. CDR1 SQVTM and CDR2 ANQGSEA come from the germline V gene. V gave up 5 bases and J gave up 9 bases; unmatched junction bases: 16. The CDR3 contains 14 residues.

This clonotype came up a few times. The chain employs TRBV20-1 and TRBJ2-7, with 12 bases aligning to TRBD1. CDR1 and CDR2 from the germline V gene are DFQATT and SNEGSKA (reference sequence). J gave up 4 bases and V 5 bases, and 6 bases lay outside the gene matches. This CDR3 contains 14 residues. The CDR3 DNA reads as TGCAGTGCTCCGGGACAGGGGGCTCTATACGAGCAGTACTTC. Translated, it gives CSAPGQGALYEQYF.

This clonotype occurred many times. V is TRBV20-1 and J is TRBJ2-2, with D tentatively TRBD2 (7 bases). CDR3 length: 17 residues. The V and J ends lost 0 bases and 0 bases respectively, with 14 bases between them. Germline V lookup: CDR1 DFQATT, CDR2 SNEGSKA (reference sequence). The CDR3 DNA follows: TGCAGTGCTAGAGATTCGGGGGGCCCAGCGAACACCGGGGAGCTGTTTTTT. It specifies CSARDSGGPANTGELFF.

This clonotype was seen repeatedly, ten times or more. The rearrangement joins TRBV24-1 to TRBJ1-4; a possible D gene is TRBD1 (5 bases). The ends were cut back, 9 bases at V and 8 bases at J, with 9 bases in the middle. CDR1 is KGHDR, CDR2 SFDVKD, per germline. The CDR3 has 11 amino acids. Here the CDR3 reads CATQQGEKLFF. In DNA, the CDR3 is TGTGCCACCCAGCAGGGAGAAAAACTGTTTTTT.

This clonotype was observed at least ten times. This chain connects TRBV12-3 or TRBV12-4 to TRBJ2-2, with TRBD2 matching over 7 bases. With V trimmed by 6 bases and J by 15 bases, 13 bases remained unmatched. This CDR3 is 13 amino acids long. The CDR3 region is CASRSPGPRGVFF. CDR3 bases: TGTGCCAGCAGGTCTCCGGGCCCTCGGGGGGTGTTTTTT.

This clonotype was counted ten times or more. This rearrangement joins TRBV7-2 to TRBJ2-2; D tentatively reads TRBD1 or TRBD2 (5 bases each). Germline V gene lookup returns CDR1 SGHTA and CDR2 FQGNSA. The CDR3 contains 16 residues. The V end was cut by 3 bases, the J end by 0 bases, with 11 bases between. CDR3 region: CASSFTGPANTGELFF. The CDR3 DNA reads as TGTGCCAGCAGCTTCACGGGACCCGCGAACACCGGGGAGCTGTTTTTT.

This clonotype showed up many times. The chain employs TRBV7-3 and TRBJ2-2; D uncertain. This CDR3 comprises 12 residues. V gave up 5 bases and J gave up 7 bases, with 8 bases separating them. The germline V gene encodes CDR1 SGHTA and CDR2 FQGTGA. Here the CDR3 reads CASSPKVGELFF. CDR3 in DNA: TGTGCCAGCAGCCCAAAAGTCGGGGAGCTGTTTTTT.

The rearrangement links TRBV10-3 to TRBJ1-1; 7 bases match TRBD1. CDR1 ENHRY and CDR2 SYGVKD come from the germline V gene. Trimming removed 10 bases from V and 5 bases from J; junction bases left unmatched: 7. The CDR3 is 12 residues long. The CDR3 DNA sequence: TGTGCCACGGGCAGGGGGGATACTGAAGCTTTCTTT. This sequence encodes CATGRGDTEAFF.

CDR3 loop: CASSFPLGGENSPLHF. The CDR3 bases are TGTGCCAGCAGCTTTCCTCTGGGGGGCGAAAATTCACCCCTCCACTTT. This chain links TRBV7-9 with TRBJ1-6; maybe TRBD1 (6 bases). This CDR3 contains 16 residues. The V and J ends lost 3 bases and 7 bases respectively, with 16 bases between them. Germline-derived CDR1 and CDR2 are SEHNR and FQNEAQ (reference sequence).

Comment on this clonotype: A much bigger clone sits one base away, suggesting this may be a read error. This chain uses TRBV6-5 with TRBJ1-4; D gene unclear. The CDR3 runs 16 residues. Germline lookup yields CDR1 MNHEY and CDR2 SVGAGI. Trimming left V 5 bases short and J 7 bases short, with 20 bases between. CDR3 sequence: CASSQFWRLGGEKLFF. The CDR3 nucleotides are TGTGCCAGCAGTCAATTTTGGAGACTAGGTGGTGAAAAACTGTTTTTT.

As to this clonotype: This CDR3 is missing its conserved last phenylalanine or tryptophan, likely due to a read error. This chain links TRBV10-3 with TRBJ2-7, with D perhaps being TRBD1 or TRBD2 (5 bases each). The CDR3 totals 13 residues. Per germline, CDR1 ENHRY and CDR2 SYGVKD. The V end was cut by 2 bases, the J end by 4 bases, with 9 bases between. DNA of the CDR3: TGTGCCATCAGTGAGGACGGGGCATACGAGCAGTACTTA. Its protein is CAISEDGAYEQYL.

This clonotype came up many times. The chain combines TRBV5-1 with TRBJ1-3; D is ambiguous. The germline V gene encodes CDR1 SGHRS and CDR2 YFSETQ. Trimming took 4 bases from V and 0 from J, leaving 11 bases between them. The length of the CDR3 is 15 residues. CDR3 loop: CASSAAGYSGNTIYF. Here the CDR3 DNA reads TGCGCCAGCAGCGCCGCAGGTTACTCTGGAAACACCATATATTTT.

This clonotype appeared many times. The J gene is TRBJ1-3, the V gene TRBV28; D is possibly TRBD1 (5 bases). The length of the CDR3 is 13 residues. V gave up 7 bases and J gave up 4 bases, with 11 bases separating them. The V gene's germline CDR1 is MDHEN and CDR2 SYDVKM. The CDR3 region is CASIRGVGNTIYF. The CDR3 region has the DNA TGTGCCAGCATACGAGGGGTCGGAAACACCATATATTTT.